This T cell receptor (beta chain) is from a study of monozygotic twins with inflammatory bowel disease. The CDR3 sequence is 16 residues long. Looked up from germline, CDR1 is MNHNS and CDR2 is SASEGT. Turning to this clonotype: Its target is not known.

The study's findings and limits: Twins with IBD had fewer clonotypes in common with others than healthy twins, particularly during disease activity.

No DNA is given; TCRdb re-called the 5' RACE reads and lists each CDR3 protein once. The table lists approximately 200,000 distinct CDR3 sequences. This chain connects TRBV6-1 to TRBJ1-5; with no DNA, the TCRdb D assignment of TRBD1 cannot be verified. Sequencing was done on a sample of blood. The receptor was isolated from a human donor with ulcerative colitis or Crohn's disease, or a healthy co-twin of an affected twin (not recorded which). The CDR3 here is CASSALTGYPGQPQHF.